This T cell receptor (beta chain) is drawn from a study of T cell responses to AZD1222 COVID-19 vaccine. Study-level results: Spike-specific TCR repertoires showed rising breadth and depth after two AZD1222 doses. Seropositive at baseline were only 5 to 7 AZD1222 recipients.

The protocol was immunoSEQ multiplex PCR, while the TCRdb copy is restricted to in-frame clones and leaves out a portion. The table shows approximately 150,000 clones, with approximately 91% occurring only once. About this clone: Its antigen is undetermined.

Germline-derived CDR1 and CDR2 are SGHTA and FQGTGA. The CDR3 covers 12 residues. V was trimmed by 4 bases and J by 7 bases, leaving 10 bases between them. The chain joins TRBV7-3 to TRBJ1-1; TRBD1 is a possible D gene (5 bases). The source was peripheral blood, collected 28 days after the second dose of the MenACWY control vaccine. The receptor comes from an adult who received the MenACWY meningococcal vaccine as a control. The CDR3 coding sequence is TGTGCCAGCAGCTACCGGGACGGTGAAGCTTTCTTT. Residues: CASSYRDGEAFF.